The 11 T cell receptor beta chains below were found in one sample sequenced in a study of a mutant IDH1 vaccine in newly diagnosed glioma. TCRdb's copy holds only in-frame clones and misses some; the assay was immunoSEQ multiplex PCR. The profile covers roughly 46,000 clones, with 86% appearing a single time and around 2.5% taken by the ten largest. The time point is: baseline, week 1 (first vaccination visit). Treatment given: pre-vaccination baseline after standard-of-care therapy. This specimen consisted of PBMCs, obtained from a glioma patient treated with radiotherapy, temozolomide or both. The receptors originated from a man aged 35-49 years with glioma.

In this sample, this clone turned up a few times. The CDR3 DNA reads TGCGCCAGCAGCCAAGATCTGGCGATCTTCTACAATGAGCAGTTCTTC. It codes for CASSQDLAIFYNEQFF. The chain combines TRBV4-3 with TRBJ2-1; D not resolved. Trimming cost V 0 bases and J 3 bases, with 12 bases left between them. This CDR3 is built from 16 residues. Germline loops: CDR1 LGHNA, CDR2 YSLEER.

The sample holds one count of this clone. The chain combines TRBV19 with TRBJ1-1; no clear D gene. Germline lookup yields CDR1 LNHDA and CDR2 SQIVND (reference sequence). CDR3 size: 13 residues. Trimming removed 3 bases from V and 0 bases from J, with 5 bases in between. In nucleotides, the CDR3 is TGTGCCAGTAGTATGTTCATGAACACTGAAGCTTTCTTT. It is translated as CASSMFMNTEAFF.

This chain's CDR3 is CASSSSLGNTIYF. The CDR3 DNA follows: TGTGCCAGCAGTTCGTCCCTGGGGAACACCATATATTTT. The genes are TRBV9 and TRBJ1-3; D not certain. Trimming cost V 5 bases and J 7 bases, with 13 bases left between them. This CDR3 is 13 amino acids long. Per germline, CDR1 SGDLS and CDR2 YYNGEE.

V gene TRBV9 combines with J gene TRBJ2-3; 12 bases fit TRBD2. This CDR3 comprises 17 residues. Germline CDR1 SGDLS, CDR2 YYNGEE. V lost 0 bases and J lost 4; bases outside the gene matches: 6. The CDR3 bases are TGTGCCAGCAGCGTAGCCGGTCCTAGCGGGAGGGCAGATACGCAGTATTTT. This codes for CASSVAGPSGRADTQYF.

The chain recombines TRBV7-6 with TRBJ1-3, with a weak D call TRBD1 (6 bases). In germline, CDR1 is SGHVS, CDR2 FNYEAQ. The CDR3 runs to 13 residues. V dropped 5 bases and J dropped 6 bases, with 11 bases sitting between them. The CDR3 region is CASSTGPLNTIYF. CDR3 nucleotides: TGTGCCAGCAGCACAGGGCCCTTAAACACCATATATTTT.

The chain uses TRBV28 and TRBJ2-7; possibly TRBD2 for D (6 bases). V lost 6 bases, J lost 4 bases, and 19 bases lay in between. The germline V gene encodes CDR1 MDHEN and CDR2 SYDVKM. The CDR3 spans 15 residues. The DNA of the CDR3 is TGTGCCAGCAGACAATTAAGTGGAGGGACGTACGAGCAGTACTTC. Translating it yields CASRQLSGGTYEQYF.

The chain links TRBV29-1 to TRBJ2-3, with D uncertain. Per germline, CDR1 SQVTM and CDR2 ANQGSEA. V lost 7 bases and J 0 bases, leaving 17 bases between the germline ends. There are 15 residues in the CDR3. In nucleotides, the CDR3 is TGCAGCGGGTCCCCTTCTCGTGTGAGCACAGATACGCAGTATTTT. This gives the protein CSGSPSRVSTDTQYF.

This chain joins TRBV7-9 and TRBJ1-2, with no clear D. From germline, CDR1 is SEHNR and CDR2 FQNEAQ (reference sequence). CDR3 length: 15 amino acids. V was clipped by 4 bases and J by 7 bases, with 19 bases between them. The CDR3 nucleotides read TGTGCCAGCAGCTCCGCCGTTGGGGTCTTTTTTGGCTACACCTTC. This codes for CASSSAVGVFFGYTF.

The chain employs TRBV10-3 and TRBJ2-7, with 8 bases fitting TRBD1. This CDR3 has 15 residues. V shed 6 bases, J shed 4 bases, and the junction held 11 bases outside the gene matches. Germline loops: CDR1 ENHRY, CDR2 SYGVKD. The CDR3 spells CAIRARGQGAYEQYF. As DNA, the CDR3 is TGTGCCATCAGGGCAAGAGGGCAGGGGGCTTACGAGCAGTACTTC.

As for this clone: An end of the junction does not agree with germline; a read error may underlie this. V usage is TRBV7-7 and J usage is TRBJ2-5; 8 bases are a match to TRBD1. Per the germline V gene, CDR1 is SSHAT and CDR2 is FNYEAQ (reference sequence). This CDR3 is 13 amino acids long. CDR3 region: CASSLDRGETQYF. CDR3 nucleotide sequence: TGTGCTAGCAGCTTAGACAGGGGTGAGACCCAGTACTTC.

This chain connects TRBV25-1 to TRBJ2-3; D remains ambiguous. The CDR3 extends over 14 amino acids. Trimming left V 3 bases short and J 2 bases short, with 9 bases between. The germline V gene has CDR1 MGHDK and CDR2 SYGVNS. The CDR3 DNA reads TGTGCCAGCAGTGATCACGGAAACACAGATACGCAGTATTTT. Translating gives CASSDHGNTDTQYF. The variable domain in full, with the rest retrieved from reference TRBV25-1 and TRBJ2-3, is EADIYQTPRYLVIGTGKKITLECSQTMGHDKMYWYQQDPGMELHLIHYSYGVNSTEKGDLSSESTVSRIRTEHFPLTLESARPSHTSQYLCASSDHGNTDTQYFGPGTRLTVL.